Below are 23 T cell receptor beta chains sequenced from a single sample in a study of T cells in Graves' hyperthyroidism and ophthalmopathy. TCR beta CDR3 regions were amplified from RNA. First-round RT-PCR targeting the TCR CDR3 was performed with the HTBI primer set. A single record per CDR3 protein comes from TCRdb applying MiXCR to the multiplex PCR reads. The sample has 650,000 to 850,000 distinct CDR3 sequences, around 20% seen once. Sequenced: blood. Every receptor here comes from a woman aged 50 to 60 with Graves' hyperthyroidism that later progressed to Graves' ophthalmopathy.

This CDR3 reads CASSQGHSDSPLHF. The CDR3 nucleotides are TGTGCCAGCAGCCAAGGTCATTCAGATTCACCCCTCCACTTT. The chain combines TRBV3-1 with TRBJ1-6; D is undetermined. The CDR3 has 14 residues. Deletions cut 1 base from V and 8 bases from J, with 9 bases between. The germline V gene encodes CDR1 LGHDT and CDR2 YNNKEL (reference sequence).

This clonotype showed up many times. The J gene is TRBJ1-2, the V gene TRBV12-3 or TRBV12-4; the D is unclear. The CDR3 runs to 17 residues. V lost 5 bases, J lost 3 bases, and 22 bases lay in between. CDR3 sequence: CASSTPGGDTGDYGYTF. DNA for the CDR3: TGTGCCAGCAGTACTCCCGGAGGCGACACTGGGGACTATGGCTACACCTTC.

This clonotype was counted ten times or more. V and J are TRBV11-2 and TRBJ1-1, with 8 bases aligning to TRBD1. With 3 bases clipped from V and 1 base from J, the junction kept 4 bases outside the gene matches. CDR3 size: 15 residues. The germline gives CDR1 SGHAT, CDR2 FQNNGV. CDR3: CASSLLGQENTEAFF. In DNA form, the CDR3 reads TGTGCCAGCAGCTTGCTGGGACAGGAGAACACTGAAGCTTTCTTT.

This clonotype has at least ten counts. V is TRBV3-1 and J is TRBJ1-2; 9 bases align to TRBD1. The trim removed 0 bases at V and 6 bases at J, leaving 5 bases unmatched. CDR1 is LGHDT and CDR2 is YNNKEL in the germline V gene (reference sequence). This CDR3 comprises 15 residues. CDR3 nucleotides: TGTGCCAGCAGCCAAGATCGACAGGGGGTAGATGGCTACACCTTC. It codes for CASSQDRQGVDGYTF.

This clonotype has a count of ten or more. The junction departs from germline at one end; a sequencing error may be responsible. This chain joins TRBV11-2 and TRBJ2-7, with D tentatively TRBD1 (6 bases). This CDR3 contains 15 residues. Looked up from germline, CDR1 is SGHAT and CDR2 is FQNNGV. Here the CDR3 reads CASSVDNAGVDEQYF. The DNA for the CDR3 is TGTGCCAGCAGCGTAGACAACGCAGGGGTGGACGAGCAGTACTTC.

This clonotype was recorded a few times. This chain links TRBV10-3 with TRBJ2-7, with 8 bases fitting TRBD1. With 5 bases clipped from V and 3 bases from J, the junction kept 6 bases outside the gene matches. The CDR3 is made up of 14 amino acids. Germline CDR1 and CDR2: ENHRY and SYGVKD. CDR3 DNA: TGTGCCATCAGTACGACAGGGGCTCACTACGAGCAGTACTTC. Translation gives CAISTTGAHYEQYF.

There are a few counts of this clonotype. V is TRBV3-1 and J is TRBJ2-7, with D possibly TRBD1 on 6 matching bases. Per the germline V gene, CDR1 is LGHDT and CDR2 is YNNKEL (reference sequence). The length of the CDR3 is 14 residues. V lost 4 bases, J lost 0 bases, and 10 bases lay in between. The CDR3 sequence: CASSLRTASYEQYF. DNA for the CDR3: TGTGCCAGCAGCCTCCGGACAGCCTCCTACGAGCAGTACTTC.

This clonotype was counted at least ten times. V gene TRBV3-1 combines with J gene TRBJ1-4; TRBD1 matches at 9 bases. Per the germline V gene, CDR1 is LGHDT and CDR2 is YNNKEL (reference sequence). The trim removed 0 bases at V and 8 bases at J, leaving 7 bases unmatched. This CDR3 spans 16 amino acids. CDR3: CASSQDPGTGPEKLFF. The CDR3 nucleotides are TGTGCCAGCAGCCAAGATCCCGGGACAGGGCCCGAAAAACTGTTTTTT.

This clonotype was counted at least ten times. This rearrangement joins TRBV3-1 to TRBJ2-2; TRBD2 aligns across 8 bases. V dropped 1 base and J dropped 1; count of bases not matched to a gene: 2. Germline CDR1 LGHDT, CDR2 YNNKEL (reference sequence). The CDR3 has 16 residues. This CDR3 reads CASSQVLAGNTGELFF. Written as DNA, the CDR3 is TGTGCCAGCAGCCAAGTTCTAGCGGGGAACACCGGGGAGCTGTTTTTT.

This clonotype was detected many times. V and J are TRBV6-1 and TRBJ1-6, with D hard to call. Per germline, CDR1 MNHNS and CDR2 SASEGT. The CDR3 is made up of 12 amino acids. V lost 7 bases, J lost 10 bases, and 11 bases lay in between. The CDR3 nucleotides are TGTGCCAGCATTCGGGATTCCTCACCCCTCCACTTT. Its translation: CASIRDSSPLHF.

About this clonotype: Its ends do not fully match the called genes, so a read error is possible. This chain joins TRBV12-3 or TRBV12-4 and TRBJ1-3; D is possibly TRBD1 (5 bases). The CDR3 loop spans 15 amino acids. This CDR3 is CACSRTTDSENTIYF. CDR3 DNA: TGTGCCTGCAGTAGGACGACAGATTCCGAAAACACCATATATTTT.

This chain connects TRBV20-1 to TRBJ2-1; 7 bases align to TRBD2. V was pared by 8 bases and J by 5 bases, with 12 bases of the junction left unmatched. Looked up from germline, CDR1 is DFQATT and CDR2 is SNEGSKA (reference sequence). This CDR3 comprises 14 residues. CDR3 protein: CSTTPGGFDNEQFF. The CDR3 nucleotides read TGCAGTACCACCCCCGGGGGGTTCGACAATGAGCAGTTCTTC.

The chain is built from TRBV19 and TRBJ1-4, with D perhaps TRBD1 (5 bases). The CDR3 sequence is 14 residues long. Deletions cut 9 bases from V and 7 bases from J, with 18 bases between. Germline V lookup: CDR1 LNHDA, CDR2 SQIVND (reference sequence). The CDR3 DNA reads as TGTGCCAGCCAGCGGGGGAGCGGGGGTGAAAAACTGTTTTTT. Translation gives CASQRGSGGEKLFF.

This clonotype was seen only a few times. The chain joins TRBV10-3 to TRBJ2-7, with D unclear. The CDR3 runs 13 residues. Per germline, CDR1 ENHRY and CDR2 SYGVKD. Trimming took off 8 bases at V and 0 bases at J, with 11 bases between the two ends. CDR3: CAIQLENSYEQYF. The CDR3 coding sequence is TGTGCCATCCAACTCGAAAACTCCTACGAGCAGTACTTC.

The chain uses TRBV19 and TRBJ1-1; D is unclear. CDR3 length: 13 amino acids. CDR1 LNHDA and CDR2 SQIVND come from the germline V gene (reference sequence). V lost 6 bases, J lost 1 base, and 9 bases lay in between. The CDR3: CASRSLGNTEAFF. CDR3 in DNA: TGTGCCAGTAGGAGCCTCGGGAACACTGAAGCTTTCTTT. Looking up the rest from reference TRBV19 and TRBJ1-1 gives the full variable domain: DGGITQSPKYLFRKEGQNVTLSCEQNLNHDAMYWYRQDPGQGLRLIYYSQIVNDFQKGDIAEGYSVSREKKESFPLTVTSAQKNPTAFYLCASRSLGNTEAFFGQGTRLTVV.

This clonotype appeared many times. V gene TRBV11-2 combines with J gene TRBJ1-1, with 11 nucleotides matching TRBD1. Germline trimming cut 5 bases from V and 3 bases from J; bases unmatched to any gene: 8. CDR3 length: 16 amino acids. The V gene's germline CDR1 is SGHAT and CDR2 FQNNGV. The CDR3 here is CASSTGTGGWDTEAFF. The CDR3 coding sequence is TGTGCCAGCAGCACCGGGACAGGGGGGTGGGACACTGAAGCTTTCTTT.

This clonotype was counted a few times. The chain employs TRBV20-1 and TRBJ1-2; no clear D gene. There are 12 residues in the CDR3. Germline assignment: CDR1 DFQATT and CDR2 SNEGSKA (reference sequence). Trimming removed 1 base at V and 5 bases at J, with 8 bases between. The CDR3 sequence is CSARATGYGYTF. In DNA, the CDR3 is TGCAGTGCTAGAGCTACGGGATATGGCTACACCTTC.

This clonotype was observed many times. The gene calls are TRBV12-3 or TRBV12-4 and TRBJ1-3; D perhaps matches TRBD1 (5 bases). The CDR3 has 18 residues. Trimming removed 3 bases at V and 3 bases at J, with 21 bases between. Here the CDR3 reads CASSFLRDAGSGGNTIYF. The DNA for the CDR3 is TGTGCCAGCAGTTTCCTTAGAGACGCAGGGTCGGGTGGAAACACCATATATTTT.

This clonotype was observed a few times. The junction and the germline gene differ at one end; a read error may be behind it. This chain links TRBV20-1 with TRBJ1-6; D is possibly TRBD1 (6 bases). The germline CDR1 and CDR2 sequences are DFQATT and SNEGSKA (reference sequence). This CDR3 spans 16 amino acids. CDR3 sequence reads: CSASHQGSSYDSPLHF. The CDR3 DNA is TGCAGTGCTAGTCATCAGGGGAGCTCCTATGATTCACCCCTCCACTTT.

In its sample, this clonotype was seen a few times. V is TRBV5-4 and J is TRBJ2-5; TRBD2 is a possible D gene (5 bases). The V end was cut by 3 bases, the J end by 0 bases, with 12 bases between. This CDR3 comprises 15 residues. CDR1 is SGHNT, CDR2 YYREEE, per germline (reference sequence). The DNA for the CDR3 is TGTGCCAGCAGCTGGGAGAGGGCGAACCAAGAGACCCAGTACTTC. This gives the protein CASSWERANQETQYF.

The sample holds many counts of this clonotype. The chain employs TRBV7-9 and TRBJ2-3; 8 bases match TRBD2. This CDR3 is built from 15 residues. V trimming: 1 base; J trimming: 1 base; junction bases outside the gene matches: 1. The germline V gene encodes CDR1 SEHNR and CDR2 FQNEAQ (reference sequence). CDR3 nucleotide sequence: TGTGCCAGCAGCTTAGATAGCGGGGGCACAGATACGCAGTATTTT. The encoded protein is CASSLDSGGTDTQYF.

Many counts were recorded for this clonotype. This chain joins TRBV6-1 and TRBJ2-7; D perhaps matches TRBD1 (6 bases). CDR3 length: 14 amino acids. The germline gives CDR1 MNHNS, CDR2 SASEGT. The V and J ends lost 2 bases and 0 bases respectively, with 8 bases between them. CDR3 residues: CASSEQGSSYEQYF. The CDR3 bases are TGTGCCAGCAGTGAACAGGGGAGCTCCTACGAGCAGTACTTC.

This sequence joins TRBV6-2 or TRBV6-3 and TRBJ1-2; 10 bases align to TRBD1. Germline V lookup: CDR1 MNHEY, CDR2 SVGEGT. The trim removed 0 bases at V and 4 bases at J, leaving 11 bases unmatched. There are 18 residues in the CDR3. CDR3 DNA sequence: TGTGCCAGCAGTTACTCTGGGACAGGGGATTCCCCCTCCTATGGCTACACCTTC. This codes for CASSYSGTGDSPSYGYTF.